This T cell receptor beta chain is from a study of blood T cell repertoires in COVID-19. On the study more broadly: Sites in the United States, Italy and Spain provided acute and convalescent COVID-19 samples. Sources were T cells, B-cell-depleted T cells, or PBMCs; the material itself was cDNA or gDNA.

Clones were sequenced by immunoSEQ multiplex PCR, and TCRdb holds only the in-frame ones, with some missing. The table lists approximately 270,000 clones, about nine tenths of them singletons. Enrolled through a virtual design, the participants were between roughly 18 and 95 years of age and came from some 26 US areas. Cohort placement rested on clinical history that participants reported themselves. Germline V lookup: CDR1 SGHTA, CDR2 FQGTGA. CDR3 size: 16 residues. V lost 5 bases to trimming and J lost 9 bases; unmatched junction nucleotides: 9. The TCR sequence derives from a woman aged 30 to 39 with acute COVID-19. The V and J genes are TRBV7-3 and TRBJ2-1; 14 nucleotides match TRBD2. The sequencing sample was made of PBMCs or T cells enriched from blood (not recorded which). CDR3 sequence reads: CASSPTGLAGAAEQFF. CDR3 nucleotide sequence: TGTGCCAGCAGCCCAACGGGACTAGCGGGAGCGGCTGAGCAGTTCTTC.